This T cell receptor beta chain came from a study of T cell responses to AZD1222 COVID-19 vaccine. CDR1 DFQATT and CDR2 SNEGSKA come from the germline V gene (reference sequence). Unmatched junction bases numbered 9, after V lost 3 bases and J lost 2 bases. The CDR3 is 17 amino acids. Profiling relied on immunoSEQ multiplex PCR, and the TCRdb table lists in-frame clones only, not all of them. The data contain about 150,000 clones, approximately 86% of them singletons. The receptor comes from an adult who had recovered from COVID-19. This specimen was peripheral blood, taken after recovery from COVID-19. The chain joins TRBV20-1 to TRBJ2-6, with 8 positions matching TRBD1. The CDR3 here is CSASDRGFTTGANVLTF. CDR3 bases: TGCAGTGCTAGTGACAGGGGCTTCACGACTGGGGCCAACGTCCTGACTTTC.